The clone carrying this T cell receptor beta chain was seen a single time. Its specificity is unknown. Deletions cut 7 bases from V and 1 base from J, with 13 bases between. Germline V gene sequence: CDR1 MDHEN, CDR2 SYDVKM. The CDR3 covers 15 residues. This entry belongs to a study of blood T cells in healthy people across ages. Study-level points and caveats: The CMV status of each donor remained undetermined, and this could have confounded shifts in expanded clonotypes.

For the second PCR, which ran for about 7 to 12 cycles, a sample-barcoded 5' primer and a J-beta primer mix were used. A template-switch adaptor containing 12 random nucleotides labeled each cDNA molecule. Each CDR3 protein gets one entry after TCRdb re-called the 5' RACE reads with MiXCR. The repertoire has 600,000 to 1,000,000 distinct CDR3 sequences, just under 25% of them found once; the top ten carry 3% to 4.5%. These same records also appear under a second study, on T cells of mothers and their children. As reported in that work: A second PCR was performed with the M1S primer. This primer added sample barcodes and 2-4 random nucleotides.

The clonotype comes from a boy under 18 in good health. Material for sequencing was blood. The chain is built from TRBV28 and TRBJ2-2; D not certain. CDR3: CASTLRRKNTGELFF. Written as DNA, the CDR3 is TGTGCCAGCACCCTGAGGCGGAAGAACACCGGGGAGCTGTTTTTT.